The 26 T cell receptor beta chains reported below all come from one sample, sequenced in a study of T cells expressing NK-cell markers. Using the 5' RACE reads, TCRdb records one entry per CDR3 protein without DNA. The sample table includes almost 450,000 distinct CDR3 sequences. What was sequenced was blood T cells: a sorted CD56 or NKG2C T cell subset, CD4+ or CD8+ T cells, or bulk PBMC T cells (not recorded which). The receptors originated from a woman between 18 and 75 years old in good health.

The chain is built from TRBV12-3 or TRBV12-4 and TRBJ1-1. The CDR3 spans 13 residues. The CDR3 reads CASSGGGRTEAFF.

The V call is TRBV4-2, the J call TRBJ2-7; lacking DNA, the TRBD2 call made by TCRdb goes unchecked. Germline CDR1 LGHNA, CDR2 YNFKEQ. The CDR3 runs to 15 residues. The CDR3 is CASSPGAPTSPEQYF.

The chain joins TRBV29-1 to TRBJ1-5; TCRdb's D call, TRBD1, is unchecked because there is no DNA. CDR3 length: 14 residues. The germline V gene encodes CDR1 SQVTM and CDR2 ANQGSEA. The CDR3 sequence: CSVASTVSNQPQHF.

The chain uses TRBV12-3 or TRBV12-4 and TRBJ2-2. The CDR3 length is 15 residues. This chain's CDR3 is CASSFRNWGTGELFF.

The gene calls are TRBV9 and TRBJ2-5; as DNA is missing, the TRBD2 call by TCRdb cannot be tested. Per germline, CDR1 SGDLS and CDR2 YYNGEE. The length of the CDR3 is 15 residues. The CDR3 loop is CASSVLAGRQETQYF.

V is TRBV4-3 and J is TRBJ1-2; TCRdb names TRBD1, which stays unverified in the absence of DNA. CDR1 LGHNA and CDR2 YSLEER come from the germline V gene. The CDR3 totals 16 residues. CDR3 in amino acids: CASSQDIPGGLYGYTF.

CDR3 sequence reads: CASSWEAYQGELFF. The rearrangement joins TRBV7-3 to TRBJ2-2; the D gene TCRdb calls, TRBD2, cannot be checked with no DNA. The CDR3 is 14 residues long. The germline CDR1 and CDR2 sequences are SGHTA and FQGTGA.

CDR3 sequence: CASSLARVYEQYF. The rearrangement links TRBV12-3 or TRBV12-4 to TRBJ2-7; TCRdb names TRBD1, which stays unverified in the absence of DNA. The CDR3 runs 13 residues.

V gene TRBV6-1 combines with J gene TRBJ1-2; without DNA, the TCRdb call of TRBD1 cannot be checked. CDR1 MNHNS and CDR2 SASEGT come from the germline V gene. This CDR3 contains 13 residues. CDR3: CAALSRSNYGYTF.

This chain uses TRBV20-1 with TRBJ2-3; TCRdb reports TRBD1, a call that lacks DNA to check it against. CDR1 is DFQATT and CDR2 is SNEGSKA in the germline V gene (reference sequence). The CDR3 extends over 14 amino acids. CDR3: CSAAIPGHTDTQYF.

The chain recombines TRBV10-3 with TRBJ1-2; there is no DNA to check the TCRdb D call of TRBD1. CDR1 and CDR2 (germline): ENHRY, SYGVKD. CDR3 length equals 13 residues. CDR3: CATGEPVSYGYTF.

CDR3: CSVRSGKETQYF. The chain uses TRBV29-1 and TRBJ2-5; TCRdb reports TRBD1, a call that lacks DNA to check it against. Germline CDR1 SQVTM, CDR2 ANQGSEA. The CDR3 consists of 12 residues.

This sequence joins TRBV28 and TRBJ1-5; TCRdb's assignment of TRBD1 cannot be checked, as there is no DNA. The CDR3 covers 13 residues. Germline CDR1 is MDHEN and CDR2 is SYDVKM. The CDR3 here is CASSLSTGQPQHF.

The gene calls are TRBV20-1 and TRBJ2-1; without DNA, the TCRdb call of TRBD2 cannot be checked. Germline CDR1 reads DFQATT; CDR2 reads SNEGSKA (reference sequence). This CDR3 contains 15 residues. The CDR3 loop reads CSAAHPGLAGGEQFF.

The rearrangement joins TRBV20-1 to TRBJ2-7; TCRdb outputs TRBD1, but without DNA this stays unchecked. The CDR3 consists of 13 residues. Looked up from germline, CDR1 is DFQATT and CDR2 is SNEGSKA (reference sequence). The CDR3 sequence: CSAPGTGMYEQYF.

The V call is TRBV20-1, the J call TRBJ1-5; with no DNA, the TCRdb D assignment of TRBD1 cannot be verified. CDR1 is DFQATT and CDR2 is SNEGSKA in the germline V gene (reference sequence). CDR3 size: 13 residues. The CDR3 sequence: CSARAGHNQPQHF.

The genes are TRBV30 and TRBJ2-7. The germline V gene has CDR1 GTSNPN and CDR2 SVGIG (reference sequence). The CDR3 sequence is 12 residues long. The CDR3 protein is CAWSTGSYEQYF.

The CDR3 loop reads CASSQGTGYNSPLHF. The rearrangement links TRBV4-3 to TRBJ1-6. There are 15 residues in the CDR3. Germline V gene sequence: CDR1 LGHNA, CDR2 YSLEER.

The V and J genes are TRBV29-1 and TRBJ1-2; TCRdb proposes TRBD1, but this gene call is untestable without DNA. From germline, CDR1 is SQVTM and CDR2 ANQGSEA. This CDR3 has 14 amino acids. The CDR3 protein is CSVDRQGSRYGYTF.

The chain uses TRBV24-1 and TRBJ2-5. Germline V lookup: CDR1 KGHDR, CDR2 SFDVKD. The CDR3 length is 13 residues. The CDR3: CATSDRRSGTQYF.

The rearrangement uses TRBV7-2 and TRBJ2-5; lacking DNA, the TRBD1 call made by TCRdb goes unchecked. Germline assignment: CDR1 SGHTA and CDR2 FQGNSA. There are 13 residues in the CDR3. CDR3 protein: CASSPDRAETQYF.

The chain is built from TRBV27 and TRBJ1-3; the D gene TCRdb calls, TRBD1, cannot be checked with no DNA. CDR3 length: 17 amino acids. Germline V gene sequence: CDR1 MNHEY, CDR2 SMNVEV (reference sequence). The CDR3 region is CASSLLAPGQGVDTIYF.

The chain joins TRBV7-9 to TRBJ2-1. Germline values: CDR1 SEHNR, CDR2 FQNEAQ (reference sequence). The length of the CDR3 is 14 residues. The chain's CDR3 is CASSLNKKLNEQFF.

The rearrangement links TRBV5-1 to TRBJ2-3; as DNA is missing, the TRBD1 call by TCRdb cannot be tested. CDR3 size: 17 residues. Looked up from germline, CDR1 is SGHRS and CDR2 is YFSETQ. The CDR3 is CASSPTDRGQFGDTQYF.

This sequence joins TRBV25-1 and TRBJ2-3; TCRdb names TRBD1, which stays unverified in the absence of DNA. The germline V gene has CDR1 MGHDK and CDR2 SYGVNS. The CDR3 contains 18 residues. Here the CDR3 reads CASSEGALAGDYTDTQYF. Full variable domain (remainder filled in from reference TRBV25-1 and TRBJ2-3): EADIYQTPRYLVIGTGKKITLECSQTMGHDKMYWYQQDPGMELHLIHYSYGVNSTEKGDLSSESTVSRIRTEHFPLTLESARPSHTSQYLCASSEGALAGDYTDTQYFGPGTRLTVL.

The gene calls are TRBV4-3 and TRBJ2-3; TCRdb's D gene call, TRBD1, goes unchecked for lack of DNA. In germline, CDR1 is LGHNA, CDR2 YSLEER. The CDR3 is 15 residues long. The CDR3 loop reads CASSQAPGRQDTQYF.